The clone carrying this T cell receptor (beta chain) came up many times. Its antigen is not identified. This specimen comes from a study of response to subunit inactivated influenza vaccine. The study, taken as a whole, reports: The authors suggested that few new T cells are recruited per seasonal influenza vaccination.

TCRdb recomputed calls from the RT-PCR reads with MiXCR, one row per CDR3 protein. The data show 150,000 to 200,000 distinct CDR3 sequences, under 13% seen once. In germline, CDR1 is MNHEY, CDR2 SVGAGI. The CDR3 extends over 17 amino acids. V trimming: 0 bases; J trimming: 1 base; junction bases outside the gene matches: 2. This sequence originates from a man aged 45-65 years who received an inactivated influenza vaccine. The sequencing used non-naive T cells sorted from PBMCs, collected roughly 48 days after vaccination. J is TRBJ2-6 and V is TRBV6-5; 8 nucleotides agree with TRBD1. The CDR3 region is CASSYSRTGSGANVLTF. The CDR3 coding sequence is TGTGCCAGCAGTTACTCTAGGACAGGGTCTGGGGCCAACGTCCTGACTTTC.